The rows below give T cell receptor beta chains drawn from one sample of a study of blood T cell repertoires in COVID-19. Produced via immunoSEQ multiplex PCR; TCRdb's table is partial and in-frame only. The sample carries under 350,000 clones, 80% to 90% recorded once. The specimen was PBMCs or T cells enriched from blood (not recorded which). These receptors all stem from a woman in her 40s with acute COVID-19. Each CDR3 is given with its conserved first and last residue. The order of the fields is V gene, CDR3 protein.

TRBV5-4	CASSFGSSYEQYF
TRBV19	CASSTNFRQGNYGYTF
TRBV5-4	CASSLGGGDTDTQYF
TRBV28	CASTGVTTEAFF
TRBV4-2	CASSQAGQGVMEAFF
TRBV18	CASSPAGTIYYGYTF
TRBV24-1	CATSDWEDGELFF
TRBV9	CASSNPGQGSYEQYF
TRBV7-9	CASSLAEGRGGGYTF
TRBV1	CTSSQFVAGDPTDTQYF
TRBV11-2	CASSLELGDRAYEQYF
TRBV6-5	CASSYMVDMNTEAFF
TRBV3-1/TRBV3-2	CASSPLASITDTQYF
TRBV2	CASSEDRGTEAFF
TRBV25-1	CASSETGEISPQHF
TRBV3-1/TRBV3-2	CASSQSPGGVTEAFF
TRBV6-5	CASTASGGSNEKLFF
TRBV6-5	CASTRQTGSKAFF
TRBV19	CASSIRGRRETGELFF
TRBV2	CASSADRGETQYF
TRBV28	CASTPPLAGVVDEQFF
TRBV5-1	CASSPVFGTEQYF
TRBV9	CASSLGLAGDTQYF
TRBV5-3	CARSPIILAVTSYEQYF
TRBV6-1	CASSETSGGWGTDTQYF
TRBV10-2	CASSDGGGVSPLHF
TRBV4-1	CASSTSGQTNTEAFF
TRBV5-1	CASSAPGLSYEQYF
TRBV19	CASSALNRDQPQHF
TRBV15	CATSRGQSNTEAFF
TRBV5-6	CASSLVRGGNTEAFF
TRBV6-5	CASSWDRMNTEAFF
TRBV6-5	CASTPGTSAPIYF
TRBV7-9	CASSSHRGRGADTQYF
TRBV7-2	CASSLASPLSGNTIYF
TRBV28	CASSLGGLAGVVGDTQYF
TRBV2	CASSVMQGTGELFF
TRBV18	CASSGTGISNQPQHF
TRBV9	CASSVGTSISGELFF
TRBV28	CASSLVQGANYGYTF
TRBV7-3	CASSPTSYSTGELFF
TRBV5-1	CASSLAQGYGYTF
TRBV18	CASSPYQGNTEAFF
TRBV19	CASSMSGGSNGYTF
TRBV19	CASQGFGDGYTF
TRBV7-2	CASSLGHRAYEQYF
TRBV27	CASSFGRVAAGANVLTF
TRBV19	CASSISPRDTQYF
TRBV7-2	CASSMRMSYEQYF
TRBV5-6	CASSLASGRTEAFF
TRBV11-2	CASSFETGVAGELFF
TRBV7-9	CASTAAGADTQYF
TRBV7-9	CASSTGYHYGYTF
TRBV6-2/TRBV6-3	CASSYDRPPNSPLHF
TRBV5-1	CASSLTVGLAGETQYF
TRBV5-8	CASSLRGVGYEQYF
TRBV7-9	CASSPRTGSHYGYTF
TRBV6-6	CASTSYSSRNPYGYTF
TRBV3-1/TRBV3-2	CASFPRRWEQVNYGYTF